These T cell receptor beta chains were read from a single sample in a study of spatial heterogeneity in lung cancer. TCRdb re-called the 5' RACE reads through MiXCR, storing one row per CDR3 protein. Among around 66,000 distinct CDR3 sequences listed, 6.3% were seen once. The sequencing here drew on PBMCs, taken at surgery. The receptors were gathered from a female donor with early-stage non-small cell lung cancer. Both conserved end residues are trimmed from each CDR3. Some rows mark clone size as missing; the rest say once, few, many or name a class of expanded clone.

V gene: TRBV11-2
clone size: few
J gene: TRBJ1-2
CDR3 protein: ASSLDNGVIDGYT

V gene: TRBV6-4
clone size: .
J gene: TRBJ1-1
CDR3 protein: ASSLHPNTEAF

V gene: TRBV14
clone size: .
J gene: TRBJ2-7
CDR3 protein: ASSRGNSFPSEQY

V gene: TRBV28
clone size: many
J gene: TRBJ2-7
CDR3 protein: ASSLDGTSGNEQY

V gene: TRBV7-9
clone size: many
J gene: TRBJ2-5
CDR3 protein: ASSFLGQLSQETQY

V gene: TRBV18
clone size: few
J gene: TRBJ1-1
CDR3 protein: ASSPPGGSTEAF

V gene: TRBV6-6
clone size: .
J gene: TRBJ2-3
CDR3 protein: ASRDARGADTQY

V gene: TRBV7-6
clone size: many
J gene: TRBJ2-1
CDR3 protein: ASSLGLGGLMVYNEQF

V gene: TRBV13
clone size: few
J gene: TRBJ1-1
CDR3 protein: ASSLPTGGTEAF

V gene: TRBV14
clone size: .
J gene: TRBJ1-5
CDR3 protein: ASSQGRDQPQH

V gene: TRBV4-1
clone size: few
J gene: TRBJ2-3
CDR3 protein: ASSQEETIHTQY

V gene: TRBV20-1
clone size: .
J gene: TRBJ2-7
CDR3 protein: SARRGTSVLNYEQY

V gene: TRBV28
clone size: .
J gene: TRBJ2-7
CDR3 protein: ASSPPASLYSAEQY

V gene: TRBV7-8
clone size: .
J gene: TRBJ2-7
CDR3 protein: ASSLEGSSYEQY

V gene: TRBV11-2
clone size: .
J gene: TRBJ1-2
CDR3 protein: ASSPDRTSTYGYT

V gene: TRBV5-1
clone size: many
J gene: TRBJ2-1
CDR3 protein: ASSLAREIGNEQF

V gene: TRBV3-1
clone size: .
J gene: TRBJ1-2
CDR3 protein: ASSQDASTGGGGYT

V gene: TRBV12-5
clone size: .
J gene: TRBJ1-6
CDR3 protein: ASGHGNSPLH

V gene: TRBV29-1
clone size: .
J gene: TRBJ1-3
CDR3 protein: SVTGTGGNTIY

V gene: TRBV28
clone size: few
J gene: TRBJ1-2
CDR3 protein: ASSLWGTGTPAGYT

V gene: TRBV18
clone size: many
J gene: TRBJ1-5
CDR3 protein: ASSSGRQWPQH

V gene: TRBV6-5
clone size: .
J gene: TRBJ2-7
CDR3 protein: ASSYSTGGSYEQY

V gene: TRBV20-1
clone size: .
J gene: TRBJ1-6
CDR3 protein: SARDPGQGAGSPLH

V gene: TRBV27
clone size: few
J gene: TRBJ2-2
CDR3 protein: ASSFSGRYTGELF

V gene: TRBV13
clone size: .
J gene: TRBJ2-1
CDR3 protein: ASSLARWTAVSYNEQF

V gene: TRBV27
clone size: many
J gene: TRBJ2-7
CDR3 protein: ASRGIAVTEQY

V gene: TRBV5-1
clone size: .
J gene: TRBJ2-5
CDR3 protein: ASSPGTLPQETQY

V gene: TRBV12-3/TRBV12-4
clone size: many
J gene: TRBJ2-3
CDR3 protein: ASSFPAKDTQY

V gene: TRBV20-1
clone size: medium-sized
J gene: TRBJ1-5
CDR3 protein: SARDQGGPQPQH

V gene: TRBV6-1
clone size: few
J gene: TRBJ2-5
CDR3 protein: ASSEPPGTQY

V gene: TRBV24-1
clone size: .
J gene: TRBJ2-1
CDR3 protein: ATSVRTSGNNEQF

V gene: TRBV11-2
clone size: few
J gene: TRBJ1-1
CDR3 protein: ASSRAATITEAF

V gene: TRBV9
clone size: many
J gene: TRBJ2-1
CDR3 protein: ASSRNLGTSGIGSYNEQF

V gene: TRBV9
clone size: many
J gene: TRBJ2-5
CDR3 protein: ASSVEPQETQY

V gene: TRBV5-1
clone size: few
J gene: TRBJ1-1
CDR3 protein: ASSSLTGGGTEAF

V gene: TRBV28
clone size: many
J gene: TRBJ2-4
CDR3 protein: ASSLGGPKNIQY

V gene: TRBV7-9
clone size: medium-sized
J gene: TRBJ2-2
CDR3 protein: ASRPGGSGELF

V gene: TRBV20-1
clone size: many
J gene: TRBJ1-3
CDR3 protein: SASPGNTIY

V gene: TRBV29-1
clone size: many
J gene: TRBJ2-7
CDR3 protein: SAGQGASFEQY

V gene: TRBV7-9
clone size: medium-sized
J gene: TRBJ1-1
CDR3 protein: ASSLDADRVITEAF

V gene: TRBV5-6
clone size: many
J gene: TRBJ2-5
CDR3 protein: ASSQEPGRGQETQY

V gene: TRBV5-1
clone size: many
J gene: TRBJ2-5
CDR3 protein: ASSLGWRGAKETQY

V gene: TRBV20-1
clone size: many
J gene: TRBJ2-7
CDR3 protein: SATLAGGYEQY

V gene: TRBV5-4
clone size: .
J gene: TRBJ2-1
CDR3 protein: ASSRLAGGMSSYNEQF

V gene: TRBV7-2
clone size: many
J gene: TRBJ2-3
CDR3 protein: ASSFSRGATDTQY

V gene: TRBV29-1
clone size: many
J gene: TRBJ2-5
CDR3 protein: SVEDQFEQGGSGTQY

V gene: TRBV7-2
clone size: many
J gene: TRBJ1-1
CDR3 protein: ASSLVPGDTEAF

V gene: TRBV7-9
clone size: many
J gene: TRBJ2-1
CDR3 protein: ASSPPGEQF

V gene: TRBV28
clone size: few
J gene: TRBJ1-1
CDR3 protein: ASFPIRQGRAEAF

V gene: TRBV20-1
clone size: few
J gene: TRBJ2-1
CDR3 protein: SAELAGYNEQF

V gene: TRBV10-3
clone size: .
J gene: TRBJ1-1
CDR3 protein: AITGTGKNTEAF

V gene: TRBV7-9
clone size: few
J gene: TRBJ2-3
CDR3 protein: ASSRPQGASDTQY

V gene: TRBV20-1
clone size: many
J gene: TRBJ2-1
CDR3 protein: SARDREGPYNEQF

V gene: TRBV25-1
clone size: many
J gene: TRBJ1-1
CDR3 protein: ASSRTGAIQAEAF

V gene: TRBV28
clone size: many
J gene: TRBJ1-2
CDR3 protein: ASSPGSFGSYGYT

V gene: TRBV3-1
clone size: many
J gene: TRBJ1-1
CDR3 protein: ASSTRRGTNAEAF

V gene: TRBV12-3/TRBV12-4
clone size: few
J gene: TRBJ2-1
CDR3 protein: ASSLLGQGNNEQF

V gene: TRBV11-2
clone size: few
J gene: TRBJ2-3
CDR3 protein: ASSLLGAGTDTQY

V gene: TRBV29-1
clone size: many
J gene: TRBJ1-2
CDR3 protein: SVQDQYGYT